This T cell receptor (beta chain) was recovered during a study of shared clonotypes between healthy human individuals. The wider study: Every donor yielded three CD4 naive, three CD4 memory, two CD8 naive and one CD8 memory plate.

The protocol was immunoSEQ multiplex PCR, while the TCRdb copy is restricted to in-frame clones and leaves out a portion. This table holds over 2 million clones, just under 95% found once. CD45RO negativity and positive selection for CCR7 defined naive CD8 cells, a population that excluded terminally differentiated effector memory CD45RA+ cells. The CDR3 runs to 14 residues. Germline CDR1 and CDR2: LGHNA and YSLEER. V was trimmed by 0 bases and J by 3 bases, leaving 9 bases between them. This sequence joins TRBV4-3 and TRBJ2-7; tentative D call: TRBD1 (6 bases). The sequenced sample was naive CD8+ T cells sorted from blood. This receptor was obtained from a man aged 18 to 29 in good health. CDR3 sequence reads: CASSQEIGGYEQYF. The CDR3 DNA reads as TGCGCCAGCAGCCAAGAGATAGGGGGCTACGAGCAGTACTTC.